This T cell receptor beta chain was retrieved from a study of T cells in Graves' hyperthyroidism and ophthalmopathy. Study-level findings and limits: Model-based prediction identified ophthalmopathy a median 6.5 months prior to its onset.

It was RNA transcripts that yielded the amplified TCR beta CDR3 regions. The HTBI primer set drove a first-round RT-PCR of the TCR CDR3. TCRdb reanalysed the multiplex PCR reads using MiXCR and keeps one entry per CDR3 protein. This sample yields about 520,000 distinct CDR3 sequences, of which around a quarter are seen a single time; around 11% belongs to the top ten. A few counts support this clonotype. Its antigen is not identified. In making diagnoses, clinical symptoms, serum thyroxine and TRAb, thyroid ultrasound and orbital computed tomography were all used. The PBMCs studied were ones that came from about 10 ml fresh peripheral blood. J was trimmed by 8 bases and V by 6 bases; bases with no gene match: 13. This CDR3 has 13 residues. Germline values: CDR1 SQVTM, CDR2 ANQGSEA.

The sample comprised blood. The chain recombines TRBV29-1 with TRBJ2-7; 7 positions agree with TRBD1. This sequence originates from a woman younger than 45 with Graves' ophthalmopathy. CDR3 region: CSVHDRASFQQYF. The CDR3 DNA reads TGCAGCGTCCACGACAGGGCCAGTTTCCAGCAGTACTTC.